Shown below are 3 T cell receptor beta chains from a single sample sequenced in a study of T cells after yellow fever vaccination. MiXCR, applied by TCRdb to the 5' RACE reads, yields one record per CDR3 protein. The sample holds 300,000 or so distinct CDR3 sequences, around 9.3% seen once. The material sequenced was CD4+ T cells sorted from PBMCs, taken 5 days after the yellow fever booster vaccination. Every receptor here comes from a man aged 18-30 years who received the YFV17D yellow fever vaccine.

This clonotype has just one count. V usage is TRBV23-1 and J usage is TRBJ2-3; D might be TRBD1 or TRBD2, each matching 5 bases. TRBV23-1 is an ORF; its function is uncertain. V dropped 6 bases and J dropped 1 base, with 17 bases sitting between them. This CDR3 comprises 16 residues. CDR3 coding DNA: TGCGCCAGCAGCCGGGGACGGGGCGCCCGCACAGATACGCAGTATTTT. Translating it yields CASSRGRGARTDTQYF.

This clonotype was picked up many times. The V and J genes are TRBV12-3 or TRBV12-4 and TRBJ2-3, with D possibly matching TRBD1 (6 bases). This CDR3 has 15 amino acids. Trimming stripped 5 bases from V and 0 bases from J, with 12 bases between. The CDR3 reads CASSSATGSTDTQYF. The CDR3 coding sequence is TGTGCCAGCAGTAGCGCAACAGGGAGCACAGATACGCAGTATTTT.

This clonotype was picked up a small number of times. The chain joins TRBV9 to TRBJ2-3; D may be TRBD1 or TRBD2 (6 bases each). V was clipped by 4 bases and J by 0 bases, with 18 bases between them. Germline V CDR1 and CDR2: SGDLS, YYNGEE. This CDR3 has 17 residues. CDR3 amino acids: CASSPTPQGTSTDTQYF. Here the CDR3 DNA reads TGTGCCAGCAGCCCTACCCCCCAGGGGACTAGCACAGATACGCAGTATTTT. Using reference TRBV9 and TRBJ2-3 for the parts outside the CDR3, the full variable domain is DSGVTQTPKHLITATGQRVTLRCSPRSGDLSVYWYQQSLDQGLQFLIQYYNGEERAKGNILERFSAQQFPDLHSELNLSSLELGDSALYFCASSPTPQGTSTDTQYFGPGTRLTVL.